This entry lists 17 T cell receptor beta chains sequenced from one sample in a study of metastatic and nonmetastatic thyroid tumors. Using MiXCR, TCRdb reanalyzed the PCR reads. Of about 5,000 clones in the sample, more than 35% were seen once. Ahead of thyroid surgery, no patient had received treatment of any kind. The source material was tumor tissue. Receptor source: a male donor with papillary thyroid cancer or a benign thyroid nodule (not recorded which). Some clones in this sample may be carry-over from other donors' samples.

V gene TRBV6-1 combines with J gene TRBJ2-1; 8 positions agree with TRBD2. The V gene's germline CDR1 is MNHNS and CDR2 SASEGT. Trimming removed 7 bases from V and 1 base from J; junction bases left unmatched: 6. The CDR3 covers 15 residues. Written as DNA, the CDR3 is TGTGCCAGCACGGGGCTAGCGGGTTCCTACAATGAGCAGTTCTTC. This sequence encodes CASTGLAGSYNEQFF.

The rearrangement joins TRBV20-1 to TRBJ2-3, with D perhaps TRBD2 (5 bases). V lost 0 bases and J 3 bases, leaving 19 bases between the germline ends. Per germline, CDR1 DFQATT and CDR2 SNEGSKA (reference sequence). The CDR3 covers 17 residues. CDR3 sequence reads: CSARDPVWGVGTDTQYF. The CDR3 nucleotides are TGCAGTGCTAGAGATCCCGTTTGGGGAGTGGGAACAGATACGCAGTATTTT.

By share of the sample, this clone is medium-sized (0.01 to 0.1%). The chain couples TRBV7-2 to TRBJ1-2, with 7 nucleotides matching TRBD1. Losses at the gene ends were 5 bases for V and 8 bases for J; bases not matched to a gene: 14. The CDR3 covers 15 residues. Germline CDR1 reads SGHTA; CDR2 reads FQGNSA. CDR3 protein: CASSAEGWDRPGYTF. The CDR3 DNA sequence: TGTGCCAGCAGCGCCGAGGGTTGGGACAGACCCGGCTACACCTTC.

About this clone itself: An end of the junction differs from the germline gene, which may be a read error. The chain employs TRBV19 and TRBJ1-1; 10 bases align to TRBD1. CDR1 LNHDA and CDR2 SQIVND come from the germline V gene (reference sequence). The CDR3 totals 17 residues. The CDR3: CASSSRDRGIMNIEAFF. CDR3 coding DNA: TGTGCCAGTAGTAGTAGGGACAGGGGAATCATGAACATTGAAGCTTTCTTT.

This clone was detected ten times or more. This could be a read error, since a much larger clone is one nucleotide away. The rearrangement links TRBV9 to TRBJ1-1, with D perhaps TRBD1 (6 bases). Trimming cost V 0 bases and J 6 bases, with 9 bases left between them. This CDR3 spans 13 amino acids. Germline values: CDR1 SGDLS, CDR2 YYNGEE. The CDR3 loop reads CASSVGDTAEAFF. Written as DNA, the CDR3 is TGTGCCAGCAGCGTAGGGGACACAGCTGAAGCTTTCTTT. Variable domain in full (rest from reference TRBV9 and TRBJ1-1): DSGVTQTPKHLITATGQRVTLRCSPRSGDLSVYWYQQSLDQGLQFLIQYYNGEERAKGNILERFSAQQFPDLHSELNLSSLELGDSALYFCASSVGDTAEAFFGQGTRLTVV.

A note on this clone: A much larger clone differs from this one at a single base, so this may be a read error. CDR3 sequence reads: CASSPGTWAYEQYF. The DNA for the CDR3 is TGTGCCAGCAGTCCGGGGACATGGGCCTACGAGCAGTACTTC. The genes are TRBV12-3 or TRBV12-4 and TRBJ2-7; TRBD1 might be the D (6 bases). Trimming took 5 bases from V and 2 from J, leaving 13 bases between them. This CDR3 has 14 amino acids.

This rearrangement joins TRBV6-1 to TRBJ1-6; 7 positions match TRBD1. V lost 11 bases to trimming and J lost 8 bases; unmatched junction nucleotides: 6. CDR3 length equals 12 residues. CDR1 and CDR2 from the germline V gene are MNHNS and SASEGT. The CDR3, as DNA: TGTGCCCACCGGGACAGATATTCACCCCTCCACTTT. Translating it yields CAHRDRYSPLHF.

CDR3 sequence: CASNPKTGPPQQPQHF. For the CDR3, the DNA is TGTGCCAGTAATCCTAAAACCGGGCCCCCCCAACAGCCCCAGCATTTT. The J gene is TRBJ1-5, the V gene TRBV19, with D uncertain. CDR1 and CDR2 (germline): LNHDA, SQIVND (reference sequence). V was trimmed by 7 bases and J by 7 bases, leaving 23 bases between them. CDR3 size: 16 residues.

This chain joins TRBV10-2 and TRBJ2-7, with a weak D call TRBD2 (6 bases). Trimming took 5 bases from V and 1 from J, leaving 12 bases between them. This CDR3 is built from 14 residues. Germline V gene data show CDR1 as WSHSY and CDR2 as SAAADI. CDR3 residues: CASSIAGWSYEQYF. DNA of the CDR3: TGCGCCAGCAGTATTGCGGGGTGGTCCTACGAGCAGTACTTC.

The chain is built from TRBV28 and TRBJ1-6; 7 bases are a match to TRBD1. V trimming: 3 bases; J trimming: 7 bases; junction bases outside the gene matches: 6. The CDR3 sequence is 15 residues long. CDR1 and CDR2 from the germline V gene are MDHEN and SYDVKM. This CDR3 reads CASSLAGTVNSPLHF. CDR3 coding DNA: TGTGCCAGCAGTTTGGCCGGGACAGTGAATTCACCCCTCCACTTT. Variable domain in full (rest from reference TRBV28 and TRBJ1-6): DVKVTQSSRYLVKRTGEKVFLECVQDMDHENMFWYRQDPGLGLRLIYFSYDVKMKEKGDIPEGYSVSREKKERFSLILESASTNQTSMYLCASSLAGTVNSPLHFGNGTRLTVT.

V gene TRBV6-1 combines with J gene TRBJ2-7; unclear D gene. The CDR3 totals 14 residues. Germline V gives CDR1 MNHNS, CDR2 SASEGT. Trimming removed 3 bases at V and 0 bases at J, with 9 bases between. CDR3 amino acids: CASSERGPSYEQYF. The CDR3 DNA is TGTGCCAGCAGTGAGAGAGGACCCTCCTACGAGCAGTACTTC.

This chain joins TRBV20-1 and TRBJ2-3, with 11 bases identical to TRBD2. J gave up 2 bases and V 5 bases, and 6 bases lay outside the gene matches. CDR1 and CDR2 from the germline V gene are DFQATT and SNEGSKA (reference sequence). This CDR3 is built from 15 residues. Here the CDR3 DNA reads TGCAGTGCTCCTATAGCGGGAGGGCCCACAGATACGCAGTATTTT. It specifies CSAPIAGGPTDTQYF.

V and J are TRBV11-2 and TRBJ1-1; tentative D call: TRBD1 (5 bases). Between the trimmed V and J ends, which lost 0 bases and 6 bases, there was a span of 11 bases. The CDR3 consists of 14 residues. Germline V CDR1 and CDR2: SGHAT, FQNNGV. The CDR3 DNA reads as TGTGCCAGCAGCTTAGAGGGAAAGGGGTCTGAAGCTTTCTTT. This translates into CASSLEGKGSEAFF.

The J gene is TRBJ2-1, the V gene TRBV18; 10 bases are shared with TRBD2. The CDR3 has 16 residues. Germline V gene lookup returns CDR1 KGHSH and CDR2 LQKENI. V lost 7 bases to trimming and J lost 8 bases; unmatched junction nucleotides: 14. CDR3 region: CASFRLSGRGPYEQFF. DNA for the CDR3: TGTGCCAGCTTCCGGTTGAGCGGGAGGGGGCCTTATGAGCAGTTCTTC.

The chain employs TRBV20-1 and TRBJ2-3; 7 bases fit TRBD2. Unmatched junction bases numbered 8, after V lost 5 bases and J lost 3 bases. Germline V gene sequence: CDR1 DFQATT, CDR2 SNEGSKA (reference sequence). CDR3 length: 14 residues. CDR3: CSALGREHTDTQYF. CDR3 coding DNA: TGCAGTGCTCTCGGGCGGGAGCATACAGATACGCAGTATTTT.

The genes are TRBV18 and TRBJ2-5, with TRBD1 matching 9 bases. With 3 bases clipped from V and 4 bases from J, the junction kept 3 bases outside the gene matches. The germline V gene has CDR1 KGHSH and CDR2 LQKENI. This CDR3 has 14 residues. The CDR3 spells CASSPGQGGETQYF. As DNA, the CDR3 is TGTGCCAGCTCACCGGGACAGGGTGGAGAGACCCAGTACTTC.

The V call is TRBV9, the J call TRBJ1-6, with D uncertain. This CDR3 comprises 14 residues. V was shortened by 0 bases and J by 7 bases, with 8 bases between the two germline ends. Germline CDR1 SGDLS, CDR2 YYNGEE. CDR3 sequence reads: CASSVGGGNSPLHF. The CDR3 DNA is TGTGCCAGCAGCGTAGGGGGAGGGAATTCACCCCTCCACTTT. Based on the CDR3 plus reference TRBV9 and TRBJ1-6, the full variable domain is DSGVTQTPKHLITATGQRVTLRCSPRSGDLSVYWYQQSLDQGLQFLIQYYNGEERAKGNILERFSAQQFPDLHSELNLSSLELGDSALYFCASSVGGGNSPLHFGNGTRLTVT.